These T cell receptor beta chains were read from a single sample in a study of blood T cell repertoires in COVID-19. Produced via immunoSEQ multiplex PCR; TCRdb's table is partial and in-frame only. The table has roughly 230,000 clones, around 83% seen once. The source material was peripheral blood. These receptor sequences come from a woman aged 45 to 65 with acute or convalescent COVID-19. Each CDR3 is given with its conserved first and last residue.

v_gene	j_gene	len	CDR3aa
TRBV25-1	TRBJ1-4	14	CASSHRDSNEKLFF
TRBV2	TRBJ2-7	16	CASSGARTGGGYEQYF
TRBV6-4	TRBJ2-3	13	CASSASGTDTQYF
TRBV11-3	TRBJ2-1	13	CASSFGLAGGQFF
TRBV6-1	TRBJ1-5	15	CASSEWQGGNQPQHF
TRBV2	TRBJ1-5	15	CASRPDRASNQPQHF
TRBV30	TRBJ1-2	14	CAWSPLRGGYGYTF
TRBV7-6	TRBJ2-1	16	CASSRGTSGGVNEQFF
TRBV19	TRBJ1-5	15	CASSIVRGSNQPQHF
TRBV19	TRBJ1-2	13	CASSSGRGSGYTF